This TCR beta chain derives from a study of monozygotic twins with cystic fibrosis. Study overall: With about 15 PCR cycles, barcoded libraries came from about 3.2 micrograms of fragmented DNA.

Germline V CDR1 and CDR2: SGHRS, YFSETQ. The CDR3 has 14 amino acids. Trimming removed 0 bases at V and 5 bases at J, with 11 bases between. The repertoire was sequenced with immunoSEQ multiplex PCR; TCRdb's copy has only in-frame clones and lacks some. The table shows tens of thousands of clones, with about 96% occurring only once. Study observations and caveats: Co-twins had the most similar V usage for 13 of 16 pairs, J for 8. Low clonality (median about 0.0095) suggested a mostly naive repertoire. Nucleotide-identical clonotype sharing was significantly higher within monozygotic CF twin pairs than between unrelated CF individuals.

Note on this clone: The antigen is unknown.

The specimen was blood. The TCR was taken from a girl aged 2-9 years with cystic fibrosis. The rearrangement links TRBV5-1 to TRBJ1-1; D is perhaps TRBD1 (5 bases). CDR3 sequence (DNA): TGCGCCAGCAGCTTGGCGAGGGGAGCAACTGAAGCTTTCTTT. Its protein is CASSLARGATEAFF.